This T cell receptor (beta chain) appears in the sequencing data of a study of radiation and T cells in renal cell carcinoma. Overall study findings and caveats: No pretreatment tumor biopsies were available for baseline clonotypes.

Time point denoted: blood 2 weeks post-SBRT. Treatment described: 15 Gy SBRT to primary tumor, nephrectomy 4 weeks later. Radiation-treated patients gave blood at baseline, week 2 and week 4. Profiled with immunoSEQ multiplex PCR; TCRdb holds only in-frame clones, not every one. The sample records about 130,000 clones, about four fifths being singletons. Germline CDR1 SNHLY, CDR2 FYNNEI. There are 13 residues in the CDR3. V gave up 3 bases and J gave up 7 bases; unmatched junction bases: 1. In regard to this clone: The antigen is unknown.

The receptor's source is a man between 50 and 59 years old with renal cell carcinoma. Source: blood, taken from a patient whose treatment included radiotherapy and nephrectomy. The chain employs TRBV2 and TRBJ2-5; 11 bases are a match to TRBD2. CDR3 sequence: CASSDLAGGTQYF. The CDR3 nucleotides read TGTGCCAGCAGTGACCTAGCGGGGGGGACCCAGTACTTC.